Here is one TCR beta chain with its context. Its matching antigen is unknown. This sample is part of a study of cytomegalovirus exposure and HLA in healthy donors. The study, taken as a whole, reports: The classifier was said to identify cytomegalovirus status with high specificity and sensitivity.

The CDR3 consists of 15 residues. The germline V and J ends were trimmed by 4 bases and 2 bases, with 15 bases remaining between them. CDR1 and CDR2 from the germline V gene are SNHLY and FYNNEI. The PCR had 60 Vbeta and 13 Jbeta primers. Libraries were prepared by immunoSEQ multiplex PCR; TCRdb keeps only in-frame clonotypes and omits some of them. Of some 99,000 clones in the sample, just under 70% were seen once. The J gene is TRBJ2-7, the V gene TRBV2, with D perhaps matching TRBD2 (5 bases). The clonotype originates from a woman aged 70-85 years in good health and CMV-seropositive. The sequencing input was PBMCs. The CDR3 DNA reads TGTGCCAGCAGTGGGACTCAAACAAGGGCCTACGAGCAGTACTTC. Translated, it gives CASSGTQTRAYEQYF.